This T cell receptor beta chain was captured in a study of Graves' ophthalmopathy and Graves' hyperthyroidism. The study amplified TCR beta CDR3 regions using RNA transcripts. Following a first-round RT-PCR that used HTBI primers, a second-round multiplex PCR was carried out. MiXCR was run by TCRdb on the multiplex PCR reads, yielding one entry per CDR3 protein. The sample lists hundreds of thousands of distinct CDR3 sequences; 22% were seen once. Stable hyperthyroidism denotes an absence of ophthalmopathy throughout 18 months of follow-up. Certain patients were not enrolled. These were patients with other autoimmune diseases, uncontrolled infections, pregnancy or lactation. About this clonotype itself: The CDR3 does not end in the conserved phenylalanine or tryptophan, so this is likely a read error.

The sample was peripheral blood. The clonotype originates from a woman aged 18-29 years with stable Graves' hyperthyroidism. Some clones in this sample may be carry-over from other donors' samples.

The chain's CDR3 is CASSPRPLTRDRGRNEQFL. The CDR3 coding sequence is TGTGCCAGTAGTCCGCGACCGCTTACTCGGGACAGGGGAAGGAATGAGCAGTTCCTC. The J gene is TRBJ2-1, the V gene TRBV19, with 10 nucleotides matching TRBD1. Unmatched junction bases numbered 20, after V lost 5 bases and J lost 7 bases. This CDR3 contains 19 residues. CDR1 is LNHDA and CDR2 is SQIVND in the germline V gene (reference sequence).